The next 28 T cell receptor beta chains were all read from a single sample in a study of blood T cell repertoires in COVID-19. Sequencing was performed with immunoSEQ multiplex PCR; in TCRdb, only in-frame clones are kept and a portion is missing. The table records tens of thousands of clones, approximately 71% of them present only once. The specimen was peripheral blood. Every receptor here comes from a man aged 65-85 years with COVID-19, enrolled during active disease.

This chain uses TRBV6-2 or TRBV6-3 with TRBJ2-1, with 7 bases that match TRBD2. CDR3 size: 15 residues. V was clipped by 2 bases and J by 0 bases; unmatched bases: 1. The V gene's germline CDR1 is MNHEY and CDR2 SVGEGT. The CDR3 loop is CASSYGGSSYNEQFF. CDR3 sequence (DNA): TGTGCCAGCAGTTACGGCGGGAGCTCCTACAATGAGCAGTTCTTC.

The V call is TRBV11-3, the J call TRBJ2-6, with D possibly being TRBD1 (6 bases). Trimming removed 2 bases at V and 2 bases at J, with 7 bases between. Germline V gene data show CDR1 as SGHNT and CDR2 as YENEEA. This CDR3 comprises 15 residues. CDR3 DNA sequence: TGTGCCAGCAGCTTAACAGGGACTGGGGCCAACGTCCTGACTTTC. It specifies CASSLTGTGANVLTF.

The chain combines TRBV9 with TRBJ2-2; 10 bases agree with TRBD2. Germline CDR1 is SGDLS and CDR2 is YYNGEE. The CDR3 length is 17 residues. After removal of 0 bases from V and 3 bases from J, the junction contained 5 bases not matched to a gene. DNA for the CDR3: TGTGCCAGCAGCGTAGGGGGGACTAGCGAATACACCGGGGAGCTGTTTTTT. This encodes CASSVGGTSEYTGELFF. Full variable domain (outside the CDR3, taken from reference TRBV9 and TRBJ2-2): DSGVTQTPKHLITATGQRVTLRCSPRSGDLSVYWYQQSLDQGLQFLIQYYNGEERAKGNILERFSAQQFPDLHSELNLSSLELGDSALYFCASSVGGTSEYTGELFFGEGSRLTVL.

This sequence joins TRBV10-3 and TRBJ2-2; D is perhaps TRBD2 (5 bases). Germline V CDR1 and CDR2: ENHRY, SYGVKD. V was shortened by 10 bases and J by 1 base, with 7 bases between the two germline ends. This CDR3 has 12 amino acids. CDR3 coding DNA: TGTGCCACCCGGGGGAACACCGGGGAGCTGTTTTTT. It encodes CATRGNTGELFF.

The J gene is TRBJ2-6, the V gene TRBV5-1; 8 bases fit TRBD1. This CDR3 has 15 residues. The trim removed 4 bases at V and 3 bases at J, leaving 3 bases unmatched. Per germline, CDR1 SGHRS and CDR2 YFSETQ. The CDR3 coding sequence is TGCGCCAGCAGCACAGGGGGTGGTGGGGCCAACGTCCTGACTTTC. Its translation is CASSTGGGGANVLTF.

This rearrangement joins TRBV6-2 or TRBV6-3 to TRBJ2-5, with 10 bases that match TRBD1. Looked up from germline, CDR1 is MNHEY and CDR2 is SVGEGT. The CDR3 consists of 15 residues. V was clipped by 6 bases and J by 4 bases; unmatched bases: 8. CDR3 sequence reads: CASSWGQGLGETQYF. As DNA, the CDR3 is TGTGCCAGCAGCTGGGGACAGGGGTTAGGAGAGACCCAGTACTTC.

The chain is built from TRBV20-1 and TRBJ1-1; D gene unclear. This CDR3 is 14 amino acids long. Trimming pared 3 bases from V and 5 bases from J, leaving 16 bases between. The germline CDR1 and CDR2 sequences are DFQATT and SNEGSKA (reference sequence). CDR3 sequence: CSASQVRRSTEAFF. CDR3 sequence (DNA): TGCAGTGCTAGTCAGGTCAGGCGAAGTACTGAAGCTTTCTTT.

The rearrangement joins TRBV19 to TRBJ1-2; D is uncertain. CDR3 size: 13 residues. Germline V lookup: CDR1 LNHDA, CDR2 SQIVND (reference sequence). V shed 5 bases and J shed 0 bases, with 7 bases lying between them. This chain's CDR3 is CASSFSPNYGYTF. The CDR3 nucleotides are TGTGCCAGTAGTTTCAGTCCTAACTATGGCTACACCTTC.

V is TRBV29-1 and J is TRBJ1-2; D not certain. The V end was cut by 6 bases, the J end by 5 bases, with 16 bases between. Per germline, CDR1 SQVTM and CDR2 ANQGSEA. The CDR3 has 13 residues. The CDR3: CSVGSGVYYGYTF. Here the CDR3 DNA reads TGCAGCGTGGGGTCGGGAGTTTATTATGGCTACACCTTC.

The chain employs TRBV28 and TRBJ2-2; D unresolved. Germline CDR1 is MDHEN and CDR2 is SYDVKM. The CDR3 is 13 residues long. The CDR3 bases are TGTGCGGGCACGATGGGGAACACCGGGGAGCTGTTTTTT. As protein: CAGTMGNTGELFF.

The chain has TRBV25-1 and TRBJ2-5; 7 nucleotides agree with TRBD2. Trimming took 4 bases from V and 1 from J; bases not matched to a gene: 6. This CDR3 is built from 15 residues. Germline CDR1 and CDR2: MGHDK and SYGVNS. CDR3 amino acids: CASSASGGPQETQYF. The CDR3 coding sequence is TGTGCCAGCAGTGCTAGCGGAGGTCCCCAAGAGACCCAGTACTTC.

The V gene is TRBV5-5, the J gene TRBJ2-7, with D tentatively TRBD2 (5 bases). From germline, CDR1 is SGHKS and CDR2 YYEKEE (reference sequence). CDR3 length equals 13 residues. Trimming pared 2 bases from V and 6 bases from J, leaving 12 bases between. CDR3 region: CASSLRGTLEQYF. As DNA, the CDR3 is TGTGCCAGCAGCTTACGGGGTACCCTCGAGCAGTACTTC.

The chain carries TRBV4-3 and TRBJ1-1; D possibly corresponds to TRBD1 (5 bases). Per germline, CDR1 LGHNA and CDR2 YSLEER. V lost 0 bases, J lost 2 bases, and 10 bases lay in between. The CDR3 spans 15 residues. DNA of the CDR3: TGCGCCAGCAGCCAAGACCCGACAGTTAACACTGAAGCTTTCTTT. It specifies CASSQDPTVNTEAFF.

This chain uses TRBV28 with TRBJ1-1; D is unclear. The CDR3 loop spans 13 amino acids. Germline-derived CDR1 and CDR2 are MDHEN and SYDVKM. Deletions cut 11 bases from V and 5 bases from J, with 18 bases between. The CDR3 DNA reads as TGTGCCGCCCGAGGAACCCCGAGGACTGAAGCTTTCTTT. Its translation is CAARGTPRTEAFF.

The chain is built from TRBV14 and TRBJ2-1, with D tentatively TRBD2 (5 bases). The CDR3 is 15 residues long. V dropped 0 bases and J dropped 4 bases, with 10 bases sitting between them. In germline, CDR1 is SGHDN, CDR2 FVKESK. CDR3 coding DNA: TGTGCCAGCAGCCAAGAAATCCGGGGTTACAATGAGCAGTTCTTC. Its translation is CASSQEIRGYNEQFF.

This chain joins TRBV28 and TRBJ1-4; 9 positions match TRBD1. Germline assignment: CDR1 MDHEN and CDR2 SYDVKM. CDR3 length equals 16 residues. The junction had 6 bases not matched to a gene; V was cut back by 5 bases and J by 2 bases. CDR3 residues: CASSKTGGRTNEKLFF. The CDR3 DNA is TGTGCCAGCAGTAAGACAGGGGGTAGGACTAATGAAAAACTGTTTTTT.

This chain joins TRBV7-2 and TRBJ2-4, with TRBD2 as a possible D gene (7 bases). Germline V gene sequence: CDR1 SGHTA, CDR2 FQGNSA. The ends were cut back, 1 base at V and 0 bases at J, with 13 bases in the middle. This CDR3 comprises 17 residues. CDR3 loop: CASSLVGGLEAKNIQYF. CDR3 DNA sequence: TGTGCCAGCAGCTTAGTGGGGGGGCTAGAAGCCAAAAACATTCAGTACTTC.

The chain has TRBV21-1 and TRBJ2-2; whether TRBD1, the table's D call, matches the DNA was not checked. TRBV21-1 is reported as a pseudogene. This CDR3 comprises 15 residues. For the CDR3, the DNA is TGTGCCAGCAGCAAGCTCTACAGGAACACCGGGGAGCTGTTTTTT. It is translated as CASSKLYRNTGELFF.

V usage is TRBV5-1 and J usage is TRBJ2-7; the D gene is possibly TRBD2 (5 bases). This CDR3 is 17 amino acids long. V was cut by 1 base and J by 0 bases, with 17 bases left in between. Per the germline V gene, CDR1 is SGHRS and CDR2 is YFSETQ. The CDR3 DNA is TGCGCCAGCAGCTTGACGATAGCGCCCGATAGCTCCTACGAGCAGTACTTC. Its translation: CASSLTIAPDSSYEQYF. The full variable domain, completed using reference TRBV5-1 and TRBJ2-7, is KAGVTQTPRYLIKTRGQQVTLSCSPISGHRSVSWYQQTPGQGLQFLFEYFSETQRNKGNFPGRFSGRQFSNSRSEMNVSTLELGDSALYLCASSLTIAPDSSYEQYFGPGTRLTVT.

The chain uses TRBV2 and TRBJ2-3, with D maybe TRBD1 (5 bases). This CDR3 has 15 residues. Trimming removed 3 bases at V and 2 bases at J, with 12 bases between. Germline loops: CDR1 SNHLY, CDR2 FYNNEI. This chain's CDR3 is CASSENPTATDTQYF. CDR3 sequence (DNA): TGTGCCAGCAGTGAGAACCCGACAGCCACAGATACGCAGTATTTT.

The chain employs TRBV10-3 and TRBJ2-7, with a tentative D call TRBD1 (9 bases). The CDR3 is made up of 15 amino acids. Germline CDR1 is ENHRY and CDR2 is SYGVKD. The germline V and J ends were trimmed by 11 bases and 0 bases, with 20 bases remaining between them. The CDR3 sequence: CAAGGQGSSSYEQYF. The CDR3 DNA follows: TGTGCCGCGGGGGGACAGGGCTCTAGCTCCTACGAGCAGTACTTC.

This rearrangement joins TRBV29-1 to TRBJ2-1; 9 nucleotides agree with TRBD2. The junction had 9 bases not matched to a gene; V was cut back by 7 bases and J by 5 bases. The CDR3 covers 14 residues. The germline V gene has CDR1 SQVTM and CDR2 ANQGSEA. CDR3 residues: CSAGSLAGNNEQFF. As DNA, the CDR3 is TGCAGCGCCGGGAGCCTAGCGGGAAACAATGAGCAGTTCTTC.

For the CDR3, the DNA is TGTGCCAGCAGCCGAGACAGTCCTGAGCAGTTCTTC. This gives the protein CASSRDSPEQFF. The chain is built from TRBV7-2 and TRBJ2-1, with D perhaps matching TRBD1 (5 bases). Trimming removed 5 bases at V and 9 bases at J, with 11 bases between. This CDR3 is 12 amino acids long. Germline V gives CDR1 SGHTA, CDR2 FQGNSA. The variable domain in full, completed from reference TRBV7-2 and TRBJ2-1, reads GAGVSQSPSNKVTEKGKDVELRCDPISGHTALYWYRQSLGQGLEFLIYFQGNSAPDKSGLPSDRFSAERTGGSVSTLTIQRTQQEDSAVYLCASSRDSPEQFFGPGTRLTVL.

The chain is built from TRBV5-4 and TRBJ2-2; TRBD2 agrees at 14 bases. The CDR3 loop spans 16 amino acids. The V and J ends lost 3 bases and 3 bases, in that order; junction bases with no gene match: 1. Germline V CDR1 and CDR2: SGHNT, YYREEE (reference sequence). This CDR3 is CASSSGLAGDTGELFF. The CDR3 DNA is TGTGCCAGCAGCTCGGGACTAGCGGGAGACACCGGGGAGCTGTTTTTT.

The chain joins TRBV7-9 to TRBJ1-1; possible D gene TRBD1, 6 bases. The V end was cut by 3 bases, the J end by 4 bases, with 15 bases between. Germline lookup yields CDR1 SEHNR and CDR2 FQNEAQ (reference sequence). The CDR3 consists of 15 residues. CDR3 bases: TGTGCCAGCAGCTTCTTTCGGGGGGCCAGCACTGAAGCTTTCTTT. It is translated as CASSFFRGASTEAFF.

This clone was seen a single time. The chain has TRBV27 and TRBJ1-5; D ambiguous. The CDR3 consists of 13 residues. In germline, CDR1 is MNHEY, CDR2 SMNVEV (reference sequence). Trimming removed 8 bases at V and 4 bases at J, with 12 bases between. The CDR3 nucleotides are TGTGCCAGCGGAGGGTCCGGTAATCAGCCCCAGCATTTT. Its translation is CASGGSGNQPQHF.

This clone has only one observation. The chain uses TRBV7-2 and TRBJ1-1; the D gene is possibly TRBD1 (6 bases). CDR3 length equals 12 residues. Germline values: CDR1 SGHTA, CDR2 FQGNSA. V lost 11 bases and J 2 bases, leaving 12 bases between the germline ends. The CDR3 nucleotides are TGTGCCCTTAGGGGGTCCAACACTGAAGCTTTCTTT. Residues: CALRGSNTEAFF.

A few counts support this clone. The V and J genes are TRBV5-4 and TRBJ2-7, with 12 positions matching TRBD2. Per germline, CDR1 SGHNT and CDR2 YYREEE (reference sequence). J was trimmed by 2 bases and V by 3 bases; bases with no gene match: 3. The CDR3 has 15 residues. This CDR3 reads CASSYGLAGTYEQYF. The CDR3 nucleotides are TGTGCCAGCAGCTACGGACTAGCGGGGACCTACGAGCAGTACTTC.